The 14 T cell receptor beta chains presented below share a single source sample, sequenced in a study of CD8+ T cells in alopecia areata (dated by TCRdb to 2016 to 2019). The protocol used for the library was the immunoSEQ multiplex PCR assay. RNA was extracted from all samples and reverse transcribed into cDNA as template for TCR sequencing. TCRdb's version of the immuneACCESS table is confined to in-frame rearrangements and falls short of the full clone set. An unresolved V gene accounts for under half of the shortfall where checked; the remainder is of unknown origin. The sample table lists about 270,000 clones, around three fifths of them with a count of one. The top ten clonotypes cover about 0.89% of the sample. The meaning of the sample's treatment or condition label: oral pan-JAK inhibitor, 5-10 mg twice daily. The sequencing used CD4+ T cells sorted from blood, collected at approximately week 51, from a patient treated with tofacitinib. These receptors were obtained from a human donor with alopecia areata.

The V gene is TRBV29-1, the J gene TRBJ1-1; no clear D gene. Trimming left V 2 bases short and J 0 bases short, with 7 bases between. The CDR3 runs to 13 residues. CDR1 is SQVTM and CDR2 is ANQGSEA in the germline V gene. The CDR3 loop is CSVEKLMNTEAFF. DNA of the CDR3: TGCAGCGTTGAAAAACTGATGAACACTGAAGCTTTCTTT.

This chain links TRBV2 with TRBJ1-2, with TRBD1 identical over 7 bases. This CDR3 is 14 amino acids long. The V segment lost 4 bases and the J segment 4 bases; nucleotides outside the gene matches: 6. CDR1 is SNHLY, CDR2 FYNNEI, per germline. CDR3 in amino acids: CASSVLTGSYGYTF. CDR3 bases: TGTGCCAGCAGTGTTCTGACAGGGAGCTATGGCTACACCTTC. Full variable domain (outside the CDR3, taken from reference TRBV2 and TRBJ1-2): EPEVTQTPSHQVTQMGQEVILRCVPISNHLYFYWYRQILGQKVEFLVSFYNNEISEKSEIFDDQFSVERPDGSNFTLKIRSTKLEDSAMYFCASSVLTGSYGYTFGSGTRLTVV.

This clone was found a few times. The CDR3 here is CASSLGIPAGYGYTF. The CDR3 bases are TGCGCCAGCAGCTTGGGCATCCCGGCGGGCTATGGCTACACCTTC. This rearrangement joins TRBV5-1 to TRBJ1-2; D gene uncertain. In germline, CDR1 is SGHRS, CDR2 YFSETQ. The CDR3 totals 15 residues. Trimming shortened V by 0 bases and J by 4 bases, and 13 bases separated the two germline ends. The full variable domain, completed using reference TRBV5-1 and TRBJ1-2, is KAGVTQTPRYLIKTRGQQVTLSCSPISGHRSVSWYQQTPGQGLQFLFEYFSETQRNKGNFPGRFSGRQFSNSRSEMNVSTLELGDSALYLCASSLGIPAGYGYTFGSGTRLTVV.

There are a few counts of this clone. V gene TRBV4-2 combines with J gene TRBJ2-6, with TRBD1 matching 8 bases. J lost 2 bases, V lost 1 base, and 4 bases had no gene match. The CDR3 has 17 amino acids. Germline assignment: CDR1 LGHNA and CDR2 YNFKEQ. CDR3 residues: CASSQATGGTGANVLTF. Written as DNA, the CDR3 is TGTGCCAGCAGCCAAGCTACAGGGGGTACTGGGGCCAACGTCCTGACTTTC.

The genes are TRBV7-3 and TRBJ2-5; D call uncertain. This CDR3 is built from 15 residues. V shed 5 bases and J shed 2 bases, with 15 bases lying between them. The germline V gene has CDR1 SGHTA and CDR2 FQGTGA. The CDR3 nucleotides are TGTGCCAGCAGCACGGAACTACCGGCTCAAGAGACCCAGTACTTC. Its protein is CASSTELPAQETQYF. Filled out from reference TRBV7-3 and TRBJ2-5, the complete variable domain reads GAGVSQTPSNKVTEKGKYVELRCDPISGHTALYWYRQSLGQGPEFLIYFQGTGAADDSGLPNDRFFAVRPEGSVSTLKIQRTERGDSAVYLCASSTELPAQETQYFGPGTRLLVL.

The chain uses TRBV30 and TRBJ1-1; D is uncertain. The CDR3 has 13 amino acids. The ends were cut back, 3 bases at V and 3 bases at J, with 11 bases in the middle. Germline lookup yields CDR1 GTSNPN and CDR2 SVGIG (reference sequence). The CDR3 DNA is TGTGCCTGGAGGCCGGATCGCCACACTGAAGCTTTCTTT. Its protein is CAWRPDRHTEAFF. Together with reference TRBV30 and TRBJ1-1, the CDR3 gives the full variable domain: SQTIHQWPATLVQPVGSPLSLECTVEGTSNPNLYWYRQAAGRGLQLLFYSVGIGQISSEVPQNLSASRPQDRQFILSSKKLLLSDSGFYLCAWRPDRHTEAFFGQGTRLTVV.

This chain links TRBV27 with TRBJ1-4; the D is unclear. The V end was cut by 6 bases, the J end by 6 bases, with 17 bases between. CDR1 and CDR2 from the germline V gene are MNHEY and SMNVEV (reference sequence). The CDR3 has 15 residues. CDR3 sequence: CASRSILSKDEKLFF. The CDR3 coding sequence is TGTGCCAGCAGATCTATACTCAGTAAGGATGAAAAACTGTTTTTT.

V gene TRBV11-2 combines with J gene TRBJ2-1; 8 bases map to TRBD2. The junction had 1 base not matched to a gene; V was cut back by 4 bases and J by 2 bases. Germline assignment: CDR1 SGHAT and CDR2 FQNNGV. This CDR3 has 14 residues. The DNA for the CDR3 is TGTGCCAGCAGCTCGGGACTAGCCTACAATGAGCAGTTCTTC. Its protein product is CASSSGLAYNEQFF.

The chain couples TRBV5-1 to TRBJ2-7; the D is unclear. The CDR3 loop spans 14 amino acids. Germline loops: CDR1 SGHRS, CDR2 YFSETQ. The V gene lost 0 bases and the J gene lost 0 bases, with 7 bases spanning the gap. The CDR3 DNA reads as TGCGCCAGCAGCTTGGAACCCCGCTCCTACGAGCAGTACTTC. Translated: CASSLEPRSYEQYF.

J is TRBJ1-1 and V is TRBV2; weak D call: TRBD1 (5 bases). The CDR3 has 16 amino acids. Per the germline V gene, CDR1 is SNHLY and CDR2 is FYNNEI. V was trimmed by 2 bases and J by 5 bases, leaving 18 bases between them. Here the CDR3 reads CASSESWASKGTEAFF. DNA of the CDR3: TGTGCCAGCAGTGAATCATGGGCTTCCAAGGGGACTGAAGCTTTCTTT.

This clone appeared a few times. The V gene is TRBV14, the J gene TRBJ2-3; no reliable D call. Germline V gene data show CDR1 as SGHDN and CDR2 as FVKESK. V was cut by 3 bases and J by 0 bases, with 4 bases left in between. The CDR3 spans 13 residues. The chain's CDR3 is CASSHPSTDTQYF. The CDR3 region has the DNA TGTGCCAGCAGCCATCCGAGCACAGATACGCAGTATTTT.

In DNA, the CDR3 is TGTGCCAGCAGCTTCCCGCAGGGGGGAGCTGGAGATACGCAGTATTTT. This translates into CASSFPQGGAGDTQYF. The chain carries TRBV7-3 and TRBJ2-3, with a possible D match to TRBD1 (7 bases). V was shortened by 3 bases and J by 5 bases, with 18 bases between the two germline ends. This CDR3 contains 16 residues. The germline V gene has CDR1 SGHTA and CDR2 FQGTGA.

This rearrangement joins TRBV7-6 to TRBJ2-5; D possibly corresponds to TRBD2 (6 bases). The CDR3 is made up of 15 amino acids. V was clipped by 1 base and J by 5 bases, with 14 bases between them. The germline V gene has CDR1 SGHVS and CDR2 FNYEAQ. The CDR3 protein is CASSLDHRGWETQYF. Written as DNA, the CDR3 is TGTGCCAGCAGCTTAGACCACCGGGGGTGGGAGACCCAGTACTTC.

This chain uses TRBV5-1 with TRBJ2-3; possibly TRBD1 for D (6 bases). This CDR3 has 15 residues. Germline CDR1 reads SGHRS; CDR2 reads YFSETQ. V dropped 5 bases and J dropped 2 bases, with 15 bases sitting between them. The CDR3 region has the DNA TGCGCCAGCAGGAGGGCAGGGGACATCACAGATACGCAGTATTTT. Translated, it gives CASRRAGDITDTQYF.